These T cell receptor beta chains were read from a single sample in a study of blood T cell repertoires in COVID-19. The protocol was immunoSEQ multiplex PCR, while the TCRdb copy is restricted to in-frame clones and leaves out a portion. This table has roughly 150,000 clones, over 75% appearing once. Specimen: PBMCs or T cells enriched from blood (not recorded which). The origin of the receptors is a man aged 50 to 59 in a cohort exposed to, infected with or recovered from COVID-19 (not recorded which). Both conserved end residues are part of each CDR3. Fields, in order: D gene, clone size, J gene, V gene, CDR3 protein, CDR3 DNA. A D gene is named only where the DNA matches it firmly. Size is stated for part of the rows, as once, few or many counts, or as a class when the clone is expanded.

NA,NA,TRBJ1-2,TRBV4-3,CASSQDSGGVYGYTF,TGCGCCAGCAGCCAAGACTCGGGGGGCGTTTATGGCTACACCTTC
TRBD1,NA,TRBJ2-7,TRBV5-1,CASSQGQGTYEQYF,TGCGCCAGCAGCCAGGGACAGGGGACCTACGAGCAGTACTTC
TRBD1,once,TRBJ1-6,TRBV4-3,CASSERGTGVLEGPLHF,TGCGCCAGCAGCGAAAGAGGGACAGGGGTCTTAGAGGGACCCCTCCACTTT
NA,NA,TRBJ1-4,TRBV9,CASSVEGGGANEKLFF,TGTGCCAGCAGCGTAGAAGGAGGAGGTGCTAATGAAAAACTGTTTTTT
TRBD1,NA,TRBJ2-2,TRBV10-1,CASSGVQGASIRNTGELFF,TGCGCCAGCAGTGGGGTACAGGGGGCGAGTATCCGAAACACCGGGGAGCTGTTTTTT
NA,many,TRBJ1-5,TRBV12-3/TRBV12-4,CASRRQDNQPQHF,TGTGCCAGCAGGCGACAGGACAATCAGCCCCAGCATTTT
NA,NA,TRBJ2-5,TRBV30,CAWSRWTSETQYF,TGTGCCTGGAGTCGCTGGACATCTGAGACCCAGTACTTC
NA,NA,TRBJ2-1,TRBV4-1,CASSQDRRVTYNEQFF,TGCGCCAGCAGCCAAGATCGCCGGGTCACCTACAATGAGCAGTTCTTC
TRBD1,NA,TRBJ1-6,TRBV7-9,CASSPRDRGQVNSPLHF,TGTGCCAGCAGCCCCCGGGACAGGGGGCAAGTGAATTCACCCCTCCACTTT
NA,NA,TRBJ1-2,TRBV2,CASSQQGSTYGYTF,TGTGCCAGCAGTCAACAGGGTTCAACCTATGGCTACACCTTC
NA,NA,TRBJ1-2,TRBV20-1,CSASAGSGYTF,TGCAGTGCTAGCGCAGGGTCCGGCTACACCTTC
NA,NA,TRBJ1-2,TRBV21-1,CASSIIPPIGGSGYTF,TGTGCCAGCAGCATAATTCCCCCGATAGGAGGGTCTGGCTACACCTTC
NA,NA,TRBJ2-1,TRBV5-5,CASSLLGGPHEQFF,TGTGCCAGCAGCTTGCTCGGGGGACCCCATGAGCAGTTCTTC
NA,NA,TRBJ2-7,TRBV10-2,CASITGYEQYF,TGCGCCAGCATAACAGGCTACGAGCAGTACTTC
NA,NA,TRBJ1-2,TRBV11-2,CASSWQGSTNYGYTF,TGTGCCAGCAGCTGGCAGGGGTCCACTAACTATGGCTACACCTTC
NA,NA,TRBJ2-1,TRBV4-1,CASSPAGVPYNEQFF,TGCGCCAGCAGCCCCGCAGGGGTCCCCTACAATGAGCAGTTCTTC
TRBD1,few,TRBJ1-2,TRBV10-3,CAISEGTEVGYTF,TGTGCCATCAGTGAGGGGACAGAGGTGGGCTACACCTTC
TRBD1,NA,TRBJ2-1,TRBV6-5,CASSYSSGTGYREQFF,TGTGCCAGCAGTTACTCTTCCGGGACAGGGTATCGTGAGCAGTTCTTC
TRBD2,NA,TRBJ2-1,TRBV7-6,CASSPAGASSYNEQFF,TGTGCCAGCAGCCCAGCGGGGGCAAGCTCCTACAATGAGCAGTTCTTC
NA,NA,TRBJ2-2,TRBV5-8,CASSTTVGELFF,TGTGCCAGCAGTACGACTGTTGGGGAGCTGTTTTTT
NA,NA,TRBJ1-1,TRBV10-1,CASSAGPGEAFF,TGCGCCAGCAGTGCAGGCCCAGGAGAAGCTTTCTTT
TRBD2,NA,TRBJ2-5,TRBV7-2,CASTPLAGGQETQYF,TGTGCCAGCACCCCGTTAGCGGGAGGACAAGAGACCCAGTACTTC
TRBD2,NA,TRBJ2-1,TRBV29-1,CSVEETGTSGNEQFF,TGCAGCGTTGAAGAGACGGGGACTAGCGGGAATGAGCAGTTCTTC
NA,once,TRBJ2-7,TRBV6-5,CASSYQGASPYEQYF,TGTGCCAGCAGTTACCAGGGTGCATCCCCCTACGAGCAGTACTTC
NA,few,TRBJ1-4,TRBV5-1,CASSLIPGINEKLFF,TGCGCCAGCAGCTTGATTCCGGGGATCAATGAAAAACTGTTTTTT
NA,NA,TRBJ1-3,TRBV5-1,CASSLDGRNTIYF,TGCGCCAGCAGCTTGGACGGTAGAAACACCATATATTTT
NA,NA,TRBJ2-2,TRBV6-5,CASTPGQYTGELFF,TGTGCCAGCACCCCAGGACAGTACACCGGGGAGCTGTTTTTT
NA,NA,TRBJ2-2,TRBV27,CASSRQGRDGELFF,TGTGCCAGCTCCCGGCAGGGCCGTGACGGGGAGCTGTTTTTT
TRBD2,NA,TRBJ2-1,TRBV5-1,CASSSGLAGGSYNEQFF,TGCGCCAGCAGCTCAGGACTAGCGGGAGGCTCCTACAATGAGCAGTTCTTC
TRBD1,once,TRBJ1-1,TRBV19,CASTDRAGTEAFF,TGTGCCAGTACGGACAGGGCGGGTACTGAAGCTTTCTTT
NA,NA,TRBJ2-7,TRBV10-3,CAISDIAYEQYF,TGTGCCATCAGTGATATAGCCTACGAGCAGTACTTC
TRBD2,NA,TRBJ2-1,TRBV5-4,CASSLTSGGDEQFF,TGTGCCAGCAGCTTGACTAGCGGAGGGGATGAGCAGTTCTTC
TRBD2,NA,TRBJ2-1,TRBV2,CASSTLAGASLYNEQFF,TGTGCCAGCAGTACTCTAGCGGGAGCTTCCCTATACAATGAGCAGTTCTTC
NA,NA,TRBJ1-5,TRBV11-2,CASSLGFVQPQHF,TGTGCCAGCAGCTTAGGTTTCGTTCAGCCCCAGCATTTT
NA,NA,TRBJ2-2,TRBV9,CASSARQTQNTGELFF,TGTGCCAGCAGCGCACGACAGACCCAGAACACCGGGGAGCTGTTTTTT
TRBD2,NA,TRBJ2-7,TRBV19,CASSISGLDYEQYF,TGTGCCAGTAGTATATCGGGACTAGACTACGAGCAGTACTTC
NA,NA,TRBJ1-1,TRBV7-9,CASSLEFGEAFF,TGTGCCAGCAGCTTAGAATTCGGTGAAGCTTTCTTT
TRBD1,once,TRBJ1-2,TRBV10-3,CAGQGNYGYTF,TGTGCCGGACAGGGGAACTATGGCTACACCTTC
TRBD2,NA,TRBJ2-6,TRBV2,CAGRGVSSGANVLTF,TGTGCCGGGCGGGGGGTATCCTCTGGGGCCAACGTCCTGACTTTC
TRBD1,NA,TRBJ1-2,TRBV27,CASSTLPTGTGGGYTF,TGTGCCAGCAGTACCCTACCAACCGGGACAGGGGGCGGCTACACCTTC
TRBD2,NA,TRBJ2-1,TRBV27,CASSSHWGSGSSYNEQFF,TGTGCCAGCAGTTCCCATTGGGGTAGCGGGAGCTCCTACAATGAGCAGTTCTTC
NA,once,TRBJ1-2,TRBV11-2,CASSLGIGDGYTF,TGTGCCAGCAGCTTAGGAATAGGGGATGGCTACACCTTC
NA,NA,TRBJ2-1,TRBV15,CATSAQRGLGGFF,TGTGCCACCAGCGCCCAAAGGGGACTGGGTGGGTTCTTC
NA,NA,TRBJ2-7,TRBV3-1/TRBV3-2,CASSQARQDSAHEQYF,TGTGCCAGCAGCCAAGCTAGACAGGATTCCGCCCACGAGCAGTACTTC
TRBD2,NA,TRBJ2-3,TRBV5-4,CASSLIGLAGGRGDTQYF,TGTGCCAGCAGCTTGATAGGACTAGCGGGGGGAAGGGGAGATACGCAGTATTTT
NA,NA,TRBJ1-2,TRBV9,CASSVGEGRNYGYTF,TGTGCCAGCAGCGTAGGAGAGGGTAGGAACTATGGCTACACCTTC
TRBD1,NA,TRBJ2-7,TRBV10-3,CAIRPGQESLEQYF,TGTGCCATCAGACCGGGACAGGAATCCCTCGAGCAGTACTTC
NA,NA,TRBJ2-7,TRBV6-1,CASSAYQGTPYPGMYF,TGTGCCAGCAGTGCCTACCAGGGGACACCCTACCCCGGCATGTACTTC
TRBD2,NA,TRBJ2-1,TRBV9,CASSVEAGGPKQFF,TGTGCCAGCAGCGTAGAAGCGGGGGGGCCCAAGCAGTTCTTC
TRBD2,NA,TRBJ2-2,TRBV2,CASSEGVAGSGELFF,TGTGCCAGCAGTGAAGGGGTAGCGGGATCCGGGGAGCTGTTTTTT
TRBD1,once,TRBJ1-5,TRBV28,CASRKTGNPNQPQHF,TGTGCCAGCAGAAAGACAGGGAATCCCAATCAGCCCCAGCATTTT
TRBD2,NA,TRBJ2-1,TRBV7-7,CASSQGLAGAGNEQFF,TGTGCCAGCAGCCAAGGACTAGCGGGGGCGGGTAATGAGCAGTTCTTC
NA,medium-sized,TRBJ1-6,TRBV9,CASNTGDYNSPLHF,TGTGCCAGCAACACAGGCGACTATAATTCACCCCTCCACTTT